This TCR beta chain was sequenced in a study of human T cells and chemical hapten exposure. This clonotype has ten or more counts. Its antigen is not identified. Findings and limits, study-wide: TCRs whose frequency exceeded 1 in 1000 remained the same following DPC sensitization.

As for time point: patch test 1, 2 weeks after DPC sensitization. The treatment: therapeutic diphenylcyclopropenone sensitization with weekly scalp DPC. J was trimmed by 4 bases and V by 6 bases; bases with no gene match: 8. The CDR3 contains 14 residues. Germline V gene lookup returns CDR1 MNHEY and CDR2 SVGAGI. Via MiXCR, TCRdb re-called the RACE reads, giving one row per CDR3 protein. The profile shows 75,000 to 100,000 distinct CDR3 sequences, around 11% of them singletons. This clonotype originated in a woman between 35 and 50 years old with alopecia areata. Some clones in this sample may be carry-over from other donors' samples. This chain links TRBV6-5 with TRBJ1-2, with 7 bases that match TRBD1. Material: whole blood, obtained in connection with sensitization to the hapten diphenylcyclopropenone (DPC). The CDR3 DNA sequence: TGTGCCAGCAGCCCACCTGGGACAGTCTATGGCTACACCTTC. It translates to CASSPPGTVYGYTF.